This T cell receptor (beta chain) was captured by sequencing in a study of siplizumab effects on memory and regulatory T cells (dated by TCRdb to about 2019). Study-level background: The study examined how the anti-CD2 antibody siplizumab affects alloreactive T-cell subsets in allogeneic mixed lymphocyte reactions built from human PBMCs.

Libraries were prepared through the immunoSEQ multiplex PCR assay. Each sample had about 10^5 TCR templates assayed by the deep sequencing platform. Genomic DNA extracted from sorted T cells was used for TCRbeta CDR3 sequencing. Processing in the source paper ran as follows. The R programming language was used for the clonal analysis of the TCRbeta CDR3 data. Alloreactive CD4+ and CD8+ clones were defined by comparing unstimulated samples with post-reaction CFSE-low samples. Alloreactive CD4+ clones were assigned to regulatory or non-regulatory origin by matching sequences to sorted unstimulated Treg and non-Treg repertoires. The source is immuneACCESS, and TCRdb retained only in-frame sequences with V and J called. Part of the clones is not carried over; for the studies checked, unresolved V genes explain less than half of this, and the remainder is unexplained. For V, J and clone size, that table is used; D and trimming come from the DNA. The sample table records 100,000 or so clones; about 95% of these occur just once. The ten biggest clones cover approximately 1.3% of the sample.

Based on the germline V gene, the CDR1 and CDR2 sequences are MDHEN and SYDVKM. The CDR3 covers 13 residues, taking in both the cysteine and the phenylalanine. The entry retains the CDR3 DNA only, 39 bases that are in frame from base 1. Relative to germline, V is 5 bases shorter and J is 12 bases shorter, with 20 bases between their ends. Sorted unstimulated T cells and proliferating T cells recovered from mixed lymphocyte reactions were subjected to TCRbeta CDR3 sequencing. Fresh whole blood from around 11 HLA-typed healthy donors was used to isolate PBMCs. To map where alloreactive clones came from, CD4+ non-regulatory T cells in the unstimulated state were FACS-sorted. Results the study describes overall, beyond this receptor: Sequences below about 10^-5 frequency were poorly captured, so only a minor fraction of alloreactive clones could be mapped to unstimulated subsets. Whether proliferating Tregs from siplizumab cultures actually had suppressive function was not functionally confirmed. Unstimulated naive T cells appeared more diverse than memory T cells, and naive cells seemed to contribute substantially to the alloresponse. Among mappable alloreactive CD4+ clones, the Treg-derived fraction averaged approximately 69% with siplizumab versus about 27% in control reactions. Roughly 75-96% of proliferating CD4+ or CD8+ clones could not be assigned a naive or memory phenotype. Siplizumab significantly lowered the cumulative frequency of alloreactive sequences that could be traced to unstimulated CD4+ memory T cells.

A note on this clone: The antigen this receptor binds is unknown. No clone much larger than this one lies a single base away; base qualities are absent.

The sample taken for sequencing was non-Treg CD4+ T cells sorted from blood. The cell subset or site tag for this specimen amounts to: FACS-sorted unstimulated CD4+ non-regulatory T cells. The TCR originated in a human donor in good health. The sequence links TRBV28 to TRBJ2-7, and the D gene may be TRBD1, 6 bases matching. CDR3 protein: CASSPTGSLTGYF. The nucleotide sequence is given as TGTGCCAGCAGTCCGACAGGAAGTTTAACGGGGTACTTC.